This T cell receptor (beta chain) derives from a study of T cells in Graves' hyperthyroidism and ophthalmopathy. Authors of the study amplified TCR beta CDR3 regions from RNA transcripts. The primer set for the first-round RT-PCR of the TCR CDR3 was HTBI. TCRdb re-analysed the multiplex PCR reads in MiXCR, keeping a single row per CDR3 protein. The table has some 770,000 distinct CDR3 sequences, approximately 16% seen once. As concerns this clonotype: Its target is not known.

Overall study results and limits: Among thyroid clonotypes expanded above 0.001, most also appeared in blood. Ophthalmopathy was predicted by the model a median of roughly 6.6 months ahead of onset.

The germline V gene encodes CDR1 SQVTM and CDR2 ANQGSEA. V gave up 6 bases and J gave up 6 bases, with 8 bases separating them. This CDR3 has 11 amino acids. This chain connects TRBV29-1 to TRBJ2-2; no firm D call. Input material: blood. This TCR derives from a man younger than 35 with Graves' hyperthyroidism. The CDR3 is CSVEESGELFF. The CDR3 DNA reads TGCAGCGTCGAGGAATCCGGGGAGCTGTTTTTT.